The 2 T cell receptor beta chains presented below share a single source sample, sequenced in a study of early T cells in non-severe SARS-CoV-2 infection. TCRdb fed the 5' RACE reads into MiXCR, producing one record per CDR3 protein. The sample records 45,000 to 50,000 distinct CDR3 sequences, roughly 5.9% being singletons. The source material was whole blood. These receptors all come from an adult who was a healthcare worker with PCR-confirmed SARS-CoV-2 infection or an uninfected control (not recorded which).

Ten or more counts support this clonotype. The V call is TRBV5-1, the J call TRBJ1-1; D ambiguous. CDR1 and CDR2 (germline): SGHRS, YFSETQ. V was shortened by 0 bases and J by 4 bases, with 10 bases between the two germline ends. This CDR3 region has 14 residues. The CDR3 sequence is CASSLEGTRTEAFF. The CDR3 region has the DNA TGCGCCAGCAGCTTGGAGGGCACCCGCACTGAAGCTTTCTTT. Drawing the rest from reference TRBV5-1 and TRBJ1-1, the complete variable domain is KAGVTQTPRYLIKTRGQQVTLSCSPISGHRSVSWYQQTPGQGLQFLFEYFSETQRNKGNFPGRFSGRQFSNSRSEMNVSTLELGDSALYLCASSLEGTRTEAFFGQGTRLTVV.

This clonotype came up many times. This chain joins TRBV3-1 and TRBJ1-6; 8 bases map to TRBD1. The V gene end was trimmed by 5 bases and the J gene end by 7 bases; junction bases not matched to a gene: 1. The CDR3 is 13 amino acids. Germline CDR1 is LGHDT and CDR2 is YNNKEL (reference sequence). The CDR3 coding sequence is TGTGCCAGCAGCGGACAGGGAAATTCACCCCTCCACTTT. Translation gives CASSGQGNSPLHF.